The entry below gives a single T cell receptor beta chain sequence along with its context. This entry belongs to a study of memory CD4+ T cells and cytomegalovirus serostatus. In the authors' workflow: Out-of-frame sequences were removed, leaving about 2,300,000 distinct TCRbeta sequences. TCRdb keeps only in-frame clones here, not all; method: immunoSEQ multiplex PCR. V, J and clone size are taken as reported in that table, and D and trimming were inferred from the DNA itself. The sample shows just over 40,000 clones, 79% of them seen only once. This CDR3 comprises 14 residues. The germline CDR1 and CDR2 sequences are SGHNT and YYREEE (reference sequence). With 0 bases removed from V and 1 base from J, the gap between germline ends came to 7 bases. The sort gate was single viable CD3+CD4+CD8-CD45RO+ cells for memory CD4+ T cells. Donors' CMV status reflects serum IgG against pp150, pp28, p38, p52. Total CD4+ T cells were enriched by CD4 positive selection.

The specimen was memory CD4+ T cells from blood. The clonotype was recovered from an adult in good health and CMV-seronegative. V usage is TRBV5-4 and J usage is TRBJ2-5; D may be TRBD1 (6 bases). The CDR3 here is CASSLGRGQETQYF. The DNA of the CDR3 is TGTGCCAGCAGCTTGGGCAGGGGCCAAGAGACCCAGTACTTC.